What follows are 32 T cell receptor beta chains derived from one specimen sequenced in a study of Graves' ophthalmopathy and Graves' hyperthyroidism. The study amplified TCR beta CDR3 regions using RNA transcripts. The first round was an RT-PCR with HTBI primers, and the second round was a multiplex PCR. Each CDR3 protein gets one entry after TCRdb re-called the multiplex PCR reads with MiXCR. Here the sample spans 500,000 to 700,000 distinct CDR3 sequences, under 40% being singletons. The sequenced sample consisted of peripheral blood or thyroid tissue (not recorded which). The receptors come from an adult man with Graves' hyperthyroidism.

In its sample, this clonotype was seen many times. V gene TRBV6-5 combines with J gene TRBJ2-7, with TRBD1 matching 12 bases. This CDR3 region has 14 residues. Germline-derived CDR1 and CDR2 are MNHEY and SVGAGI. The V gene end was trimmed by 6 bases and the J gene end by 5 bases; junction bases not matched to a gene: 5. The CDR3 sequence: CASSGTGGFDEQYF. The CDR3 DNA reads TGTGCCAGCAGCGGGACAGGGGGCTTCGACGAGCAGTACTTC.

A few counts support this clonotype. CDR3 nucleotide sequence: TGTGCCAGCTCACGGCAGGGGAGTACGGGCTACACCTTC. Its translation is CASSRQGSTGYTF. V gene TRBV18 combines with J gene TRBJ1-2; D is possibly TRBD1 (6 bases). The length of the CDR3 is 13 residues. The germline gives CDR1 KGHSH, CDR2 LQKENI. Trimming pared 4 bases from V and 8 bases from J, leaving 14 bases between.

Many counts were recorded for this clonotype. The chain links TRBV20-1 to TRBJ2-5, with 10 bases that match TRBD2. The CDR3 sequence is 13 residues long. Trimming removed 0 bases from V and 5 bases from J; junction bases left unmatched: 0. Germline V gives CDR1 DFQATT, CDR2 SNEGSKA (reference sequence). The CDR3 reads CSARDSGRETQYF. CDR3 in DNA: TGCAGTGCTAGAGATAGCGGGAGGGAGACCCAGTACTTC.

This clonotype was counted ten times or more. This chain links TRBV28 with TRBJ1-2, with D unresolved. From germline, CDR1 is MDHEN and CDR2 SYDVKM. There are 11 residues in the CDR3. V was trimmed by 6 bases and J by 2 bases, leaving 4 bases between them. The CDR3 sequence: CASRLNYGYTF. Here the CDR3 DNA reads TGTGCCAGCAGGCTGAACTATGGCTACACCTTC.

The J gene is TRBJ2-1, the V gene TRBV10-3; TRBD1 agrees at 7 bases. CDR3 length: 17 amino acids. The V segment lost 0 bases and the J segment 4 bases; nucleotides outside the gene matches: 9. The germline CDR1 and CDR2 sequences are ENHRY and SYGVKD. For the CDR3, the DNA is TGTGCCATCAGTGAGTCGAGAGGTATACAGGGGTACAATGAGCAGTTCTTC. Encoded protein: CAISESRGIQGYNEQFF.

The chain uses TRBV7-8 and TRBJ2-7, with TRBD1 matching 8 bases. With 0 bases clipped from V and 5 bases from J, the junction kept 6 bases outside the gene matches. Germline loops: CDR1 SGHVS, CDR2 FQNEAQ. The CDR3 is 15 residues long. The CDR3 DNA is TGTGCCAGCAGCTTAGCGTCGGCAGGGGGCAACGAGCAGTACTTC. Its protein is CASSLASAGGNEQYF.

The chain links TRBV29-1 to TRBJ1-1; tentative D call: TRBD1 (5 bases). Germline loops: CDR1 SQVTM, CDR2 ANQGSEA. Trimming stripped 8 bases from V and 0 bases from J, with 13 bases between. The CDR3 has 13 residues. The CDR3 region has the DNA TGCAGCAGTTTAGACAGAATGAACACTGAAGCTTTCTTT. It translates to CSSLDRMNTEAFF.

On this clonotype: At one of its ends the junction is not consistent with the germline gene, which may arise from a read error. The gene calls are TRBV10-3 and TRBJ2-3; the D gene is possibly TRBD2 (7 bases). This CDR3 contains 16 residues. CDR1 is ENHRY, CDR2 SYGVKD, per germline. DNA for the CDR3: TGTGCCAGCAGTTACTCGAAGGGGGGGCTCACAGATACGCAGTATTTT. Its translation is CASSYSKGGLTDTQYF.

This clonotype appeared many times. V usage is TRBV7-2 and J usage is TRBJ2-5, with D maybe TRBD1 (6 bases). V shed 2 bases and J shed 5 bases, with 15 bases lying between them. Per germline, CDR1 SGHTA and CDR2 FQGNSA. The CDR3 sequence is 15 residues long. The CDR3 bases are TGTGCCAGCAGCTTAAGGGGGTACAGTCAGGAGACCCAGTACTTC. This gives the protein CASSLRGYSQETQYF.

The J gene is TRBJ1-1, the V gene TRBV6-1, with D possibly being TRBD1 (5 bases). This CDR3 spans 14 amino acids. Germline CDR1 is MNHNS and CDR2 is SASEGT. V was shortened by 2 bases and J by 5 bases, with 12 bases between the two germline ends. CDR3 nucleotide sequence: TGTGCCAGCAGTGAATGGGGGGGGAGGACTGAAGCTTTCTTT. This translates into CASSEWGGRTEAFF.

This clonotype was counted only a few times. The genes are TRBV19 and TRBJ2-2; 9 nucleotides match TRBD2. V lost 11 bases, J lost 6 bases, and 10 bases stayed unmatched. The CDR3 has 14 residues. Germline V CDR1 and CDR2: LNHDA, SQIVND (reference sequence). For the CDR3, the DNA is TGTGCCGCCCGGTTAGCGGGAGAGCCCGGGGAGCTGTTTTTT. This codes for CAARLAGEPGELFF.

This clonotype was counted many times. The chain carries TRBV2 and TRBJ1-2, with unresolved D. The CDR3 has 12 amino acids. Germline CDR1 is SNHLY and CDR2 is FYNNEI. Trimming pared 0 bases from V and 8 bases from J, leaving 7 bases between. CDR3 coding DNA: TGTGCCAGCAGTGAAGCGGCGAGGGGCTACACCTTC. Translating it yields CASSEAARGYTF.

This clonotype was found many times. The V gene is TRBV7-9, the J gene TRBJ1-3; D ambiguous. CDR3 size: 16 residues. Trimming cost V 2 bases and J 0 bases, with 11 bases left between them. Germline V CDR1 and CDR2: SEHNR, FQNEAQ (reference sequence). CDR3 region: CASSLPGSNSGNTIYF. DNA of the CDR3: TGTGCCAGCAGCTTACCGGGCTCCAACTCTGGAAACACCATATATTTT.

The V and J genes are TRBV7-2 and TRBJ2-2; D possibly matches TRBD1 or TRBD2 (5 bases each). Germline V gene data show CDR1 as SGHTA and CDR2 as FQGNSA. The ends were cut back, 5 bases at V and 2 bases at J, with 15 bases in the middle. The CDR3 runs to 16 residues. The DNA for the CDR3 is TGTGCCAGCAGCCCAGGGAGCTCTGGAAACACCGGGGAGCTGTTTTTT. Translating gives CASSPGSSGNTGELFF. Drawing the rest from reference TRBV7-2 and TRBJ2-2, the complete variable domain is GAGVSQSPSNKVTEKGKDVELRCDPISGHTALYWYRQSLGQGLEFLIYFQGNSAPDKSGLPSDRFSAERTGGSVSTLTIQRTQQEDSAVYLCASSPGSSGNTGELFFGEGSRLTVL.

V gene TRBV14 combines with J gene TRBJ2-7, with D perhaps given as TRBD1 or TRBD2 (5 bases each). The CDR3 is 15 amino acids. In germline, CDR1 is SGHDN, CDR2 FVKESK. V lost 8 bases, J lost 1 base, and 18 bases lay in between. DNA for the CDR3: TGTGCCAGCTCGCCGGGACGGTATTCATCCTACGAGCAGTACTTC. Amino acids: CASSPGRYSSYEQYF. The full variable domain, rest sourced from reference TRBV14 and TRBJ2-7, is EAGVTQFPSHSVIEKGQTVTLRCDPISGHDNLYWYRRVMGKEIKFLLHFVKESKQDESGMPNNRFLAERTGGTYSTLKVQPAELEDSGVYFCASSPGRYSSYEQYFGPGTRLTVT.

This clonotype was found many times. J is TRBJ1-6 and V is TRBV13; 9 positions agree with TRBD1. The CDR3 covers 15 residues. V trimming: 2 bases; J trimming: 7 bases; junction bases outside the gene matches: 3. Per the germline V gene, CDR1 is PRHDT and CDR2 is FYEKMQ (reference sequence). The CDR3 protein is CASSLQTGGNSPLHF. The CDR3 coding sequence is TGTGCCAGCAGCTTACAGACAGGGGGGAATTCACCCCTCCACTTT.

The V call is TRBV19, the J call TRBJ1-2; D gene uncertain. The CDR3 has 13 amino acids. Trimming took off 3 bases at V and 2 bases at J, with 7 bases between the two ends. Germline assignment: CDR1 LNHDA and CDR2 SQIVND (reference sequence). The CDR3 DNA reads TGTGCCAGTAGTATGGAGCAAAACTATGGCTACACCTTC. It specifies CASSMEQNYGYTF.

This clonotype was seen only a few times. The V call is TRBV10-3, the J call TRBJ2-5; TRBD1 is a possible D gene (5 bases). Germline CDR1 is ENHRY and CDR2 is SYGVKD. Trimming pared 6 bases from V and 7 bases from J, leaving 12 bases between. CDR3 length: 12 amino acids. Written as DNA, the CDR3 is TGTGCCATCAGCCAGCAGGGTGCGACCCAGTACTTC. It translates to CAISQQGATQYF.

This clonotype occurred many times. The chain links TRBV4-1 to TRBJ1-1, with D uncertain. Trimming cost V 2 bases and J 1 base, with 5 bases left between them. This CDR3 region has 13 residues. CDR1 is MGHRA and CDR2 is YSYEKL in the germline V gene. CDR3 in DNA: TGCGCCAGCAGCCAAATCGGGAACACTGAAGCTTTCTTT. Protein product: CASSQIGNTEAFF.

V and J are TRBV11-1 and TRBJ2-5; D remains unclear. Germline-derived CDR1 and CDR2 are SGHAT and FQDESV (reference sequence). This CDR3 has 13 residues. With 1 base removed from V and 5 bases from J, the gap between germline ends came to 8 bases. The CDR3 here is CASSLGTWETQYF. CDR3 nucleotide sequence: TGTGCCAGCAGCTTAGGGACGTGGGAGACCCAGTACTTC.

Comments on this clonotype: Given a much more abundant clone one base away, this may be a read error. The chain couples TRBV12-3 or TRBV12-4 to TRBJ1-5, with 10 positions matching TRBD1. The CDR3 consists of 16 residues. Written as DNA, the CDR3 is TGTGCCAGCAGTCCTTACTCCGGGACAGGGGATCAGTCCCAGCATTTT. This codes for CASSPYSGTGDQSQHF.

The chain recombines TRBV29-1 with TRBJ2-7; 7 nucleotides match TRBD2. J was trimmed by 9 bases and V by 5 bases; bases with no gene match: 4. From germline, CDR1 is SQVTM and CDR2 ANQGSEA. The CDR3 consists of 10 residues. CDR3 protein: CSVRLAGQYF. Here the CDR3 DNA reads TGCAGCGTTCGACTAGCCGGGCAGTACTTC.

The V and J genes are TRBV20-1 and TRBJ2-5, with 12 bases identical to TRBD2. After removal of 2 bases from V and 7 bases from J, the junction contained 5 bases not matched to a gene. There are 14 residues in the CDR3. Germline V gives CDR1 DFQATT, CDR2 SNEGSKA (reference sequence). CDR3 in amino acids: CSARSSGLAGTQYF. The CDR3 DNA sequence: TGCAGTGCTAGATCCTCGGGACTAGCGGGGACCCAGTACTTC.

The rearrangement links TRBV2 to TRBJ2-6; D gene uncertain. CDR1 SNHLY and CDR2 FYNNEI come from the germline V gene. Trimming removed 4 bases at V and 3 bases at J, with 13 bases between. This CDR3 has 16 residues. The CDR3 spells CASSVSTGFGANVLTF. CDR3 DNA sequence: TGTGCCAGCAGTGTATCAACGGGTTTTGGGGCCAACGTCCTGACTTTC.

This clonotype was observed a few times. J is TRBJ1-5 and V is TRBV20-1; D is perhaps TRBD1 (5 bases). CDR3 length equals 12 residues. CDR1 and CDR2 (germline): DFQATT, SNEGSKA (reference sequence). V gave up 5 bases and J gave up 2 bases, with 7 bases separating them. Here the CDR3 reads CSAGGGNQPQHF. The DNA of the CDR3 is TGCAGTGCTGGAGGGGGCAATCAGCCCCAGCATTTT.

This rearrangement joins TRBV15 to TRBJ1-4; no clear D gene. The CDR3 extends over 14 amino acids. Germline-derived CDR1 and CDR2 are LNHNV and YYDKDF (reference sequence). V was clipped by 3 bases and J by 0 bases, with 5 bases between them. Here the CDR3 reads CATSSGTTNEKLFF. DNA for the CDR3: TGTGCCACCAGCAGCGGGACAACTAATGAAAAACTGTTTTTT.

This clonotype has just one count. One end of the junction fails to match germline, which may point to a read error. The chain employs TRBV5-1 and TRBJ1-2; 7 bases fit TRBD1. The length of the CDR3 is 13 residues. Germline V gene sequence: CDR1 SGHRS, CDR2 YFSETQ. The chain's CDR3 is CASSPEQGYGFTF. CDR3 sequence (DNA): TGCGCCAGCAGCCCTGAACAGGGGTATGGCTTCACCTTC. Full variable domain (remainder filled in from reference TRBV5-1 and TRBJ1-2): KAGVTQTPRYLIKTRGQQVTLSCSPISGHRSVSWYQQTPGQGLQFLFEYFSETQRNKGNFPGRFSGRQFSNSRSEMNVSTLELGDSALYLCASSPEQGYGFTFGSGTRLTVV.

This clonotype was detected ten times or more. The chain has TRBV20-1 and TRBJ2-7, with unresolved D. The length of the CDR3 is 12 residues. V was shortened by 3 bases and J by 3 bases, with 9 bases between the two germline ends. Per germline, CDR1 DFQATT and CDR2 SNEGSKA (reference sequence). CDR3 nucleotides: TGCAGTGCTAGTGAGTCGGGCTACGAGCAGTACTTC. Translating gives CSASESGYEQYF.

This clonotype has a count of ten or more. The chain is built from TRBV20-1 and TRBJ1-2, with a tentative D call TRBD1 (6 bases). There are 11 residues in the CDR3. V was clipped by 6 bases and J by 8 bases, with 13 bases between them. The germline V gene has CDR1 DFQATT and CDR2 SNEGSKA (reference sequence). The CDR3 DNA is TGCAGTGCCGCCGAGGGGGGCGGCTACACCTTC. Its protein product is CSAAEGGGYTF.

This chain joins TRBV19 and TRBJ2-7; TRBD1 might be the D (6 bases). Looked up from germline, CDR1 is LNHDA and CDR2 is SQIVND (reference sequence). This CDR3 region has 14 residues. V gave up 5 bases and J gave up 2 bases, with 13 bases separating them. The CDR3 coding sequence is TGTGCCAGTAGTCCGCGACAGGCCACCTACGAGCAGTACTTC. Amino acids: CASSPRQATYEQYF.

The chain is built from TRBV24-1 and TRBJ2-1; a weak D match, TRBD2 (5 bases). The V end was cut by 0 bases, the J end by 7 bases, with 6 bases between. CDR1 and CDR2 from the germline V gene are KGHDR and SFDVKD. The CDR3 is 13 residues long. CDR3 amino acids: CATSDLTRNEQFF. The CDR3 DNA reads as TGTGCCACCAGTGATTTGACTAGAAATGAGCAGTTCTTC.

This clonotype was observed many times. The chain links TRBV12-3 or TRBV12-4 to TRBJ2-7; a weak D match, TRBD1 (5 bases). There are 14 residues in the CDR3. V was pared by 2 bases and J by 4 bases, with 12 bases between. The CDR3 loop reads CASSLTAGKYEQYF. The CDR3 region has the DNA TGTGCCAGCAGTTTAACGGCAGGGAAATACGAGCAGTACTTC.